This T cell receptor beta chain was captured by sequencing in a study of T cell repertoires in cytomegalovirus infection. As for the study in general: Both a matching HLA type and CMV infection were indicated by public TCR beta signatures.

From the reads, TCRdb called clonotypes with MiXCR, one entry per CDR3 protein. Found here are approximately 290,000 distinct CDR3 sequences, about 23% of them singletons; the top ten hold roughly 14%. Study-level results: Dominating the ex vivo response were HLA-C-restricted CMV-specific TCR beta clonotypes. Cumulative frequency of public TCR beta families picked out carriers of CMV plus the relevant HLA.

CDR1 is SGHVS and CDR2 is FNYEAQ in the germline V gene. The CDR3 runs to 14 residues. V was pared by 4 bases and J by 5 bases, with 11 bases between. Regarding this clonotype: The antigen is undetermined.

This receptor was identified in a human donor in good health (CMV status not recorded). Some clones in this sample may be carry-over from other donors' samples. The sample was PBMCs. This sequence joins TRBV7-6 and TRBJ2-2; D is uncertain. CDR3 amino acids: CASSSGSGTGELFF. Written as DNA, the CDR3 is TGTGCCAGCAGCTCGGGCTCCGGTACCGGGGAGCTGTTTTTT.